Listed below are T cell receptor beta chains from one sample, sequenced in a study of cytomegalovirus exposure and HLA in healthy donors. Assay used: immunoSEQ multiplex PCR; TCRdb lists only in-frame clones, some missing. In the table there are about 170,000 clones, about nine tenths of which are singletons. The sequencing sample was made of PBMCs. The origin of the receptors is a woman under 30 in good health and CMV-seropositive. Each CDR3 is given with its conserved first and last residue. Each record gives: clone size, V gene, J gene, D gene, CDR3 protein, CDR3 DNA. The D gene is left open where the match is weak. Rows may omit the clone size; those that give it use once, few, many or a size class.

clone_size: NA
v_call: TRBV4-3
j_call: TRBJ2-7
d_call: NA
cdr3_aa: CASSLERGGYEQYF
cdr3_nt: TGCGCCAGCAGCCTCGAAAGGGGGGGGTACGAGCAGTACTTC

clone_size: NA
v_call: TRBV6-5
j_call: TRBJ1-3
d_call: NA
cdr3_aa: CASSYSRGSGNTIYF
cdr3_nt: TGTGCCAGCAGTTACTCCAGGGGCTCTGGAAACACCATATATTTT

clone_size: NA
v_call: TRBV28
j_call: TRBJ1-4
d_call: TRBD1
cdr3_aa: CASSFDRGNEKLFF
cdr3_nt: TGTGCCAGCAGTTTCGACAGGGGGAATGAAAAACTGTTTTTT

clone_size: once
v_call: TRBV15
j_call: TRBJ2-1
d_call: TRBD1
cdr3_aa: CATKGQGNYNEQFF
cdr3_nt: TGTGCCACCAAGGGACAGGGAAACTACAATGAGCAGTTCTTC

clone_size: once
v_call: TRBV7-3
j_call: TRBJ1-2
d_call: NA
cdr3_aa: CASSLIGTGFPYGYTF
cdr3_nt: TGTGCCAGCAGCTTAATAGGAACAGGCTTCCCCTATGGCTACACCTTC

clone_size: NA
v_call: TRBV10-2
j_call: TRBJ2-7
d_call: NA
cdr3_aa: CASSSLGGEQYF
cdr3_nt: TGCGCCAGCAGTTCCCTGGGGGGCGAGCAGTACTTC

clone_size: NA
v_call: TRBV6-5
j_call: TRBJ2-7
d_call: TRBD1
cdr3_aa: CASSPDRASYEQYF
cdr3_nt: TGTGCCAGCAGTCCGGACAGGGCGTCCTACGAGCAGTACTTC

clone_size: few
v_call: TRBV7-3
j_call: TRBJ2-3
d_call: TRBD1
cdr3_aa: CASSLTRGTGATDTQYF
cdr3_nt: TGTGCCAGCAGCTTAACGAGGGGGACAGGGGCCACAGATACGCAGTATTTT

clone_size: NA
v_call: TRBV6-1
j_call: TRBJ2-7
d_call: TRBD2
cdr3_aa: CASSGVAGRGYEQYF
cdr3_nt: TGTGCCAGCAGTGGGGTAGCGGGAAGGGGTTACGAGCAGTACTTC

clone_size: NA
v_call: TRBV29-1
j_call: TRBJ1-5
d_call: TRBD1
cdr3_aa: CSVTTGTGNQPQHF
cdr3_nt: TGCAGCGTCACGACAGGGACTGGCAATCAGCCCCAGCATTTT

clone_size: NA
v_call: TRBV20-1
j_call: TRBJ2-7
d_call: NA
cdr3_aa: CSATAVYEQYF
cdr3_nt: TGCAGTGCTACAGCGGTATACGAGCAGTACTTC

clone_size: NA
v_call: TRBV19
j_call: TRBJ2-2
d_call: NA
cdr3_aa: CASILQNTGELFF
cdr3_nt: TGTGCCAGTATCTTACAGAACACCGGGGAGCTGTTTTTT

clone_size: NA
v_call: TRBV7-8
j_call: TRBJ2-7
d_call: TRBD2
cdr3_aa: CASSLTGTSGVEQYF
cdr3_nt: TGTGCCAGCAGCCTCACAGGGACTAGCGGTGTTGAGCAGTACTTC

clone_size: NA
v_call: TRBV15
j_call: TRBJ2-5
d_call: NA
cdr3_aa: CATSRDQGEETQYF
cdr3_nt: TGTGCCACCAGCAGAGATCAGGGTGAGGAGACCCAGTACTTC

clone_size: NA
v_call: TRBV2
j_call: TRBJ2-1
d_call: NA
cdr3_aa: CASSDLGGFSYNEQFF
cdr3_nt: TGTGCCAGCAGTGATTTGGGCGGGTTCTCCTACAATGAGCAGTTCTTC

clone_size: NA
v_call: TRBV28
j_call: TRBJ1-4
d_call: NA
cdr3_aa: CAALSPGHGEKLFF
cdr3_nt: TGTGCCGCACTGTCCCCAGGCCACGGTGAAAAACTGTTTTTT

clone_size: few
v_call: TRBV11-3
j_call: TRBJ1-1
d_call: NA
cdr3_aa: CASSSGVGTEAFF
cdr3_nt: TGTGCCAGCAGCTCAGGGGTGGGCACTGAAGCTTTCTTT

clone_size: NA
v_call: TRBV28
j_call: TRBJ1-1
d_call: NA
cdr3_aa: CASTMNTEAFF
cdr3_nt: TGTGCCAGCACTATGAACACTGAAGCTTTCTTT

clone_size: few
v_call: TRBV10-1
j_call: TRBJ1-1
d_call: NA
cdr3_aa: CASRPGDAAFF
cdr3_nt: TGCGCCAGCAGGCCAGGGGACGCAGCTTTCTTT

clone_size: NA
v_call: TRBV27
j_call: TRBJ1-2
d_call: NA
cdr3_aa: CASSGRDITLSLNGYTF
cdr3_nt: TGTGCCAGCAGTGGTCGCGACATCACCTTATCCCTAAATGGCTACACCTTC

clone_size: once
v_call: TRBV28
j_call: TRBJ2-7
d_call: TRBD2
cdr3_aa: CASSRAGVGSEQYF
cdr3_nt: TGTGCCAGCAGCAGAGCGGGAGTTGGATCCGAGCAGTACTTC

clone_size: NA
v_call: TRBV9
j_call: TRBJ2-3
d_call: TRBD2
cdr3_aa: CASRTSGTDTQYF
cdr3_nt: TGTGCCAGTAGGACTAGCGGAACAGATACGCAGTATTTT

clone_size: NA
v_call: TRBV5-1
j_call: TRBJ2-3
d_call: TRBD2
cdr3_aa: CASKRGDSTDTQYF
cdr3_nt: TGCGCCAGCAAGCGGGGGGATTCCACAGATACGCAGTATTTT

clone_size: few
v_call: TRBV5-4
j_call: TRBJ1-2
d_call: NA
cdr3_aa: CASSPGGASRQIYGYTF
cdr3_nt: TGTGCCAGCAGCCCCGGGGGGGCCAGCAGACAGATATACGGCTACACCTTC

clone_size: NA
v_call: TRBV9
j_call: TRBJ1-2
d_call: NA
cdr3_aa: CASSVDTNYGYTF
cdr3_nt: TGTGCCAGCAGCGTAGACACTAACTATGGCTACACCTTC

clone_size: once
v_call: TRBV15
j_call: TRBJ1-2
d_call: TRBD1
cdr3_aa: CATSEKTGTGGPYGYTF
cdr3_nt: TGTGCCACCAGCGAAAAGACTGGGACAGGGGGTCCCTATGGCTACACCTTC

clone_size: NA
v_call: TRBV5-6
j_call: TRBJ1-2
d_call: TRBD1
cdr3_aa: CASSKTGVLANYGYTF
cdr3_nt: TGTGCCAGCAGCAAAACAGGGGTCCTAGCTAACTATGGCTACACCTTC

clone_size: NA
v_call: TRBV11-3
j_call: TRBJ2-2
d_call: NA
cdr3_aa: CASTLRIAINTGELFF
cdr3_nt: TGTGCCAGCACCCTTAGAATAGCGATCAACACCGGGGAGCTGTTTTTT

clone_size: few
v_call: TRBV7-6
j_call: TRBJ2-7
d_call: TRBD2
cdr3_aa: CASSAAGEHEQYF
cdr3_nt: TGTGCCAGCAGTGCAGCGGGAGAGCACGAGCAGTACTTC

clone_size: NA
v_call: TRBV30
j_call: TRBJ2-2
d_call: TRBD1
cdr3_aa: CAWSPLWDRGSGELFF
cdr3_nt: TGTGCCTGGAGTCCCCTCTGGGACAGGGGCTCCGGGGAGCTGTTTTTT

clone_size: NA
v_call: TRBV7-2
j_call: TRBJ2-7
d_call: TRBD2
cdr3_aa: CASSSKGLADYEQYF
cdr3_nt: TGTGCCAGCAGCTCAAAGGGACTAGCGGACTACGAGCAGTACTTC

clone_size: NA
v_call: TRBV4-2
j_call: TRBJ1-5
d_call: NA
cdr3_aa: CASSQEQGNQPQHF
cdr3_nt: TGTGCCAGCAGCCAGGAACAGGGCAATCAGCCCCAGCATTTT

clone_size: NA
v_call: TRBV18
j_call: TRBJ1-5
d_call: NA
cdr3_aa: CASSPWTVRNQPQHF
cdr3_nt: TGTGCCAGCTCACCATGGACAGTACGGAATCAGCCCCAGCATTTT

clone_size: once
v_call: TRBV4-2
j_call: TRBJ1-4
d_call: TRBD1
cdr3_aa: CASSQVKGAPGNEKLFF
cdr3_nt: TGTGCCAGCAGCCAAGTGAAGGGGGCTCCTGGTAATGAAAAACTGTTTTTT

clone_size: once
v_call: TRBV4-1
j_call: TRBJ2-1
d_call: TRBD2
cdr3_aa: CASSPGTSGRGEQFF
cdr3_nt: TGCGCCAGCAGTCCTGGGACTAGCGGGAGAGGTGAGCAGTTCTTC

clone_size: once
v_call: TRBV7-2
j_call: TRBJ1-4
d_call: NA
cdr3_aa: CASSLRGSAATNEKLFF
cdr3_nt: TGTGCCAGCAGCTTACGAGGCAGCGCCGCAACTAATGAAAAACTGTTTTTT

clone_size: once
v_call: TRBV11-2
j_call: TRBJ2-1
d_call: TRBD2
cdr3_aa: CASRRAGGPGNEQFF
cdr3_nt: TGTGCCAGCAGGAGAGCGGGAGGGCCGGGCAATGAGCAGTTCTTC

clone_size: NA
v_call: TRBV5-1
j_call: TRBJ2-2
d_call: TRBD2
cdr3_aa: CASSFSGSGTGELFF
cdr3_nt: TGCGCCAGCAGCTTTAGCGGGAGTGGCACCGGGGAGCTGTTTTTT

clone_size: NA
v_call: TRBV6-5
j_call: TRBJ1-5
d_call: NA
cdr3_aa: CASGWSRGGQPQHF
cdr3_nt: TGTGCCAGCGGTTGGTCTAGGGGCGGCCAGCCCCAGCATTTT

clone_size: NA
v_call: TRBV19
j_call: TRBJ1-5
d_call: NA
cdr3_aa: CASSRGSYSNQPQHF
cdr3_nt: TGTGCCAGTAGTAGAGGAAGTTATAGCAATCAGCCCCAGCATTTT

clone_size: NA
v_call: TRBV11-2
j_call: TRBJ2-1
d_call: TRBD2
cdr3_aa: CASSLVFGIAGDYNEQFF
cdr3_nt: TGTGCCAGCAGCTTAGTGTTTGGGATAGCGGGAGACTACAATGAGCAGTTCTTC

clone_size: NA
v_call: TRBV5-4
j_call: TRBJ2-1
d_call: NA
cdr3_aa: CASSLVFQRRIYNEQFF
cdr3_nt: TGTGCCAGCAGCTTGGTCTTCCAGCGGCGTATCTACAATGAGCAGTTCTTC

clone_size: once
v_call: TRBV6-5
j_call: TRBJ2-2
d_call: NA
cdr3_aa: CASSLGGNTGELFF
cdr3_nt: TGTGCCAGCAGTCTCGGCGGCAACACCGGGGAGCTGTTTTTT

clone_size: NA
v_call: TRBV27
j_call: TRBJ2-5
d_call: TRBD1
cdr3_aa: CASSFRTPGQGWGETQYF
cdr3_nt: TGTGCCAGCAGTTTTAGGACGCCCGGACAGGGTTGGGGGGAGACCCAGTACTTC

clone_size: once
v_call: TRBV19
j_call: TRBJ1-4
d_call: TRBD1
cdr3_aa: CASSIGTGGKLFF
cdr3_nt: TGTGCCAGTAGTATCGGGACAGGGGGAAAACTGTTTTTT

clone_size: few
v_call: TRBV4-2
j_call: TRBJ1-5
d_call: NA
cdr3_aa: CASSQGAVFGQPQHF
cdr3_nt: TGTGCCAGCAGCCAAGGGGCTGTTTTCGGCCAGCCCCAGCATTTT

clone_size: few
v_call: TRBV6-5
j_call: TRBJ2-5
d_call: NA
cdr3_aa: CASSYPIARGETQYF
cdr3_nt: TGTGCCAGCAGTTACCCTATAGCGAGGGGGGAGACCCAGTACTTC

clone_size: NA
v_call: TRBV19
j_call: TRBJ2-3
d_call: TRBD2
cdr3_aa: CASSPRTSGRVSTDTQYF
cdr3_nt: TGTGCCAGTAGTCCCCGGACTAGCGGGAGGGTGAGCACAGATACGCAGTATTTT

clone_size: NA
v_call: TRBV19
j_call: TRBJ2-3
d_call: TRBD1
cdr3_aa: CASIPQGASTDTQYF
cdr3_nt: TGTGCCAGTATCCCACAGGGGGCTAGCACAGATACGCAGTATTTT

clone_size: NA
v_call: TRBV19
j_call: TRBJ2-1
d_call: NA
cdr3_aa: CASSIPVYNEQFF
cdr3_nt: TGTGCCAGTAGTATACCAGTTTACAATGAGCAGTTCTTC

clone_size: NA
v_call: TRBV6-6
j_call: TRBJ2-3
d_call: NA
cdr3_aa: CASRTGTDTQYF
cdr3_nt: TGTGCCAGCCGGACTGGCACGGATACGCAGTATTTT

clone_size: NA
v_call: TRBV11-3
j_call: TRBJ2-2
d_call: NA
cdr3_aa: CASSLVATGELFF
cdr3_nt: TGTGCCAGCAGCTTAGTGGCCACCGGGGAGCTGTTTTTT

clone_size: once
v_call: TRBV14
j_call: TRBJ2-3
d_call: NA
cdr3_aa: CASSQDWGEYTDTQYF
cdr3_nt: TGTGCCAGCAGCCAAGATTGGGGCGAGTACACAGATACGCAGTATTTT

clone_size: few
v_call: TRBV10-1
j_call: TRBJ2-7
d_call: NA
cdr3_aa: CASSDGYEQYF
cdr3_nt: TGCGCCAGCAGTGACGGCTACGAGCAGTACTTC